The 30 T cell receptor beta chains below come from one sample, sequenced in a study of blood T cell repertoires in COVID-19. Assay used: immunoSEQ multiplex PCR; TCRdb lists only in-frame clones, some missing. This sample has some 320,000 clones, with 87% found just once. The sequencing sample was made of PBMCs or T cells enriched from blood (not recorded which). Receptors originate from a woman aged 25 to 39 who had recovered from COVID-19.

The chain recombines TRBV5-5 with TRBJ1-1; a possible D gene is TRBD1 (5 bases). Germline V gene sequence: CDR1 SGHKS, CDR2 YYEKEE (reference sequence). The germline V and J ends were trimmed by 2 bases and 6 bases, with 8 bases remaining between them. The CDR3 loop spans 12 amino acids. The CDR3 spells CASSFGGAEAFF. CDR3 in DNA: TGTGCCAGCAGCTTCGGAGGGGCTGAAGCTTTCTTT.

This rearrangement joins TRBV2 to TRBJ1-6, with no clear D. The CDR3 is 17 amino acids. V lost 1 base and J 4 bases, leaving 14 bases between the germline ends. Germline assignment: CDR1 SNHLY and CDR2 FYNNEI. The CDR3 bases are TGTGCCAGCAGTGAAGTTAACTACGCCGATTATAATTCACCCCTCCACTTT. Its translation: CASSEVNYADYNSPLHF.

The rearrangement links TRBV6-5 to TRBJ2-1; 8 bases align to TRBD1. Germline V gene data show CDR1 as MNHEY and CDR2 as SVGAGI. This CDR3 spans 13 amino acids. Trimming at V came to 6 bases and at J to 9 bases, leaving 7 bases not matched to a gene. CDR3 DNA sequence: TGTGCCAGCAGCCAGGGCAGGGGGCTTGAGCAGTTCTTC. Translated: CASSQGRGLEQFF.

This chain uses TRBV27 with TRBJ2-7, with a weak D call TRBD2 (5 bases). Per germline, CDR1 MNHEY and CDR2 SMNVEV (reference sequence). Deletions cut 3 bases from V and 3 bases from J, with 12 bases between. This CDR3 is built from 14 residues. CDR3 nucleotide sequence: TGTGCCAGCAGTTTTCGGGGAATGTACTACGAGCAGTACTTC. Its translation: CASSFRGMYYEQYF.

This chain connects TRBV5-5 to TRBJ1-1; TRBD1 matches at 10 bases. Germline trimming cut 5 bases from V and 4 bases from J; bases unmatched to any gene: 5. The CDR3 is 14 amino acids. The germline CDR1 and CDR2 sequences are SGHKS and YYEKEE (reference sequence). The CDR3 here is CASRWGTGVTEAFF. The CDR3 DNA is TGTGCCAGCAGGTGGGGGACAGGGGTCACTGAAGCTTTCTTT.

V is TRBV11-2 and J is TRBJ2-2; 7 nucleotides line up with TRBD2. The CDR3 loop spans 14 amino acids. Germline CDR1 reads SGHAT; CDR2 reads FQNNGV. V lost 6 bases and J lost 7; bases outside the gene matches: 8. The CDR3 nucleotides are TGTGCCAGCAGGACTAGCTCTCGCATCGGGGAGCTGTTTTTT. This encodes CASRTSSRIGELFF. Looking up the rest from reference TRBV11-2 and TRBJ2-2 gives the full variable domain: EAGVAQSPRYKIIEKRQSVAFWCNPISGHATLYWYQQILGQGPKLLIQFQNNGVVDDSQLPKDRFSAERLKGVDSTLKIQPAKLEDSAVYLCASRTSSRIGELFFGEGSRLTVL.

The DNA of the CDR3 is TGCGCCAGCAGCTCCCTACCCCCCCAAGATACGCAGTATTTT. It translates to CASSSLPPQDTQYF. V is TRBV5-1 and J is TRBJ2-3; D remains unclear. The V end lost 3 bases, the J end lost 5 bases, and 13 bases lay between the germline ends. This CDR3 spans 14 amino acids. Germline assignment: CDR1 SGHRS and CDR2 YFSETQ.

The chain employs TRBV29-1 and TRBJ2-7; no reliable D call. Trimming shortened V by 4 bases and J by 3 bases, and 16 bases separated the two germline ends. CDR3 length: 14 residues. In germline, CDR1 is SQVTM, CDR2 ANQGSEA. DNA for the CDR3: TGCAGCGTTGGAATCCAGGCCCTCCGCTACGAGCAGTACTTC. It specifies CSVGIQALRYEQYF.

The chain links TRBV7-9 to TRBJ1-4, with a weak D call TRBD1 (6 bases). Per the germline V gene, CDR1 is SEHNR and CDR2 is FQNEAQ (reference sequence). The CDR3 loop spans 14 amino acids. V lost 2 bases and J lost 7, with 11 bases in between. The CDR3 sequence is CASSLSQGSEKLFF. The CDR3 coding sequence is TGTGCCAGCAGCTTATCACAGGGCAGTGAAAAACTGTTTTTT.

The V gene is TRBV30, the J gene TRBJ2-5, with D possibly TRBD2 on 6 matching bases. V was pared by 7 bases and J by 1 base, with 13 bases between. The CDR3 spans 13 residues. Per the germline V gene, CDR1 is GTSNPN and CDR2 is SVGIG (reference sequence). Written as DNA, the CDR3 is TGTGCCTTATCTGGGGGGATCCAAGAGACCCAGTACTTC. Translating it yields CALSGGIQETQYF. Full variable domain (outside the CDR3, taken from reference TRBV30 and TRBJ2-5): SQTIHQWPATLVQPVGSPLSLECTVEGTSNPNLYWYRQAAGRGLQLLFYSVGIGQISSEVPQNLSASRPQDRQFILSSKKLLLSDSGFYLCALSGGIQETQYFGPGTRLLVL.

This chain links TRBV30 with TRBJ1-1; unclear D gene. Germline CDR1 and CDR2: GTSNPN and SVGIG (reference sequence). The CDR3 length is 11 residues. V was shortened by 2 bases and J by 8 bases, with 9 bases between the two germline ends. The CDR3 here is CAWSSSGEAFF. Here the CDR3 DNA reads TGTGCCTGGAGTTCGTCCGGGGAAGCTTTCTTT.

The chain has TRBV6-5 and TRBJ2-5; a possible D gene is TRBD2 (5 bases). V lost 2 bases and J lost 5, with 9 bases in between. CDR3 length equals 13 residues. The germline V gene has CDR1 MNHEY and CDR2 SVGAGI. The CDR3 loop reads CASSYPGMETQYF. DNA of the CDR3: TGTGCCAGCAGTTACCCGGGGATGGAGACCCAGTACTTC.

The rearrangement joins TRBV27 to TRBJ1-1, with a possible D match to TRBD1 (5 bases). V lost 3 bases and J lost 0, with 11 bases in between. The germline gives CDR1 MNHEY, CDR2 SMNVEV (reference sequence). CDR3 length equals 15 residues. CDR3 protein: CASSFGHPMNTEAFF. The CDR3 DNA reads as TGTGCCAGCAGTTTCGGACACCCTATGAACACTGAAGCTTTCTTT.

The chain combines TRBV6-1 with TRBJ1-5; possibly TRBD1 for D (6 bases). Trimming shortened V by 1 base and J by 4 bases, and 11 bases separated the two germline ends. Germline V gene data show CDR1 as MNHNS and CDR2 as SASEGT. The CDR3 covers 15 residues. The CDR3 protein is CASSEGGGRNQPQHF. As DNA, the CDR3 is TGTGCCAGCAGTGAAGGGGGGGGCCGGAATCAGCCCCAGCATTTT.

The CDR3 is CASTGATPLKYSPLHF. As DNA, the CDR3 is TGTGCCTCGACAGGGGCTACCCCTCTCAAGTATTCACCCCTCCACTTT. The V gene is TRBV30, the J gene TRBJ1-6, with 8 bases matching TRBD1. Germline V CDR1 and CDR2: GTSNPN, SVGIG (reference sequence). After removal of 7 bases from V and 8 bases from J, the junction contained 16 bases not matched to a gene. This CDR3 region has 16 residues.

This chain links TRBV4-3 with TRBJ1-4; 7 bases align to TRBD1. Unmatched junction bases numbered 12, after V lost 0 bases and J lost 8 bases. The CDR3 totals 17 residues. Germline assignment: CDR1 LGHNA and CDR2 YSLEER. The CDR3 reads CASSQDVGSGRGEKLFF. CDR3 coding DNA: TGCGCCAGCAGCCAAGATGTAGGGTCAGGCAGGGGGGAAAAACTGTTTTTT.

The CDR3 DNA follows: TGCAGCGTTGCGGTACCTGGAAACACCATATATTTT. It specifies CSVAVPGNTIYF. The V and J genes are TRBV29-1 and TRBJ1-3; the D is unclear. The V end was cut by 4 bases, the J end by 2 bases, with 6 bases between. The CDR3 extends over 12 amino acids. CDR1 is SQVTM and CDR2 is ANQGSEA in the germline V gene.

With regard to this clone: The same CDR3 can be traced to other DNA sequences in this sample. V usage is TRBV3-1 (or the pseudogene TRBV3-2) and J usage is TRBJ1-5; perhaps TRBD1 as D (5 bases). V lost 1 base, J lost 1 base, and 8 bases lay in between. Germline V lookup: CDR1 LGHDT, CDR2 YNNKEL (reference sequence). The CDR3 runs 15 residues. This CDR3 reads CASSQGRASNQPQHF. CDR3 DNA: TGTGCCAGCAGCCAAGGCAGGGCGAGCAATCAGCCCCAGCATTTT.

CDR3 sequence: CASSFLAGVTDTQYF. The CDR3 nucleotides read TGCGCCAGCAGCTTCTTAGCGGGGGTCACAGATACGCAGTATTTT. The chain recombines TRBV5-1 with TRBJ2-3, with 9 bases identical to TRBD2. V lost 2 bases to trimming and J lost 2 bases; unmatched junction nucleotides: 3. The CDR3 length is 15 residues. CDR1 SGHRS and CDR2 YFSETQ come from the germline V gene. The whole variable domain, remainder taken from reference TRBV5-1 and TRBJ2-3, is KAGVTQTPRYLIKTRGQQVTLSCSPISGHRSVSWYQQTPGQGLQFLFEYFSETQRNKGNFPGRFSGRQFSNSRSEMNVSTLELGDSALYLCASSFLAGVTDTQYFGPGTRLTVL.

V and J are TRBV5-1 and TRBJ2-7; D possibly corresponds to TRBD1 (6 bases). Germline CDR1 SGHRS, CDR2 YFSETQ. The germline V and J ends were trimmed by 0 bases and 3 bases, with 10 bases remaining between them. The CDR3 covers 14 residues. This CDR3 is CASSLAGQNYEQYF. The DNA of the CDR3 is TGCGCCAGCAGCTTGGCGGGACAAAACTACGAGCAGTACTTC. The entire variable domain, with the rest obtained from reference TRBV5-1 and TRBJ2-7, is as follows: KAGVTQTPRYLIKTRGQQVTLSCSPISGHRSVSWYQQTPGQGLQFLFEYFSETQRNKGNFPGRFSGRQFSNSRSEMNVSTLELGDSALYLCASSLAGQNYEQYFGPGTRLTVT.

J is TRBJ2-1 and V is TRBV7-3; 7 positions match TRBD1. This CDR3 has 15 amino acids. Per the germline V gene, CDR1 is SGHTA and CDR2 is FQGTGA. The V segment lost 1 base and the J segment 3 bases; nucleotides outside the gene matches: 3. Written as DNA, the CDR3 is TGTGCCAGCAGCTTAAGACAGGGATTCTACAATGAGCAGTTCTTC. Its protein is CASSLRQGFYNEQFF.

A single count supports this clone. The chain is built from TRBV5-4 and TRBJ2-3; 7 bases align to TRBD1. The V and J ends lost 4 bases and 2 bases, in that order; junction bases with no gene match: 10. Germline-derived CDR1 and CDR2 are SGHNT and YYREEE (reference sequence). The CDR3 totals 16 residues. CDR3 amino acids: CASSPMTGRATDTQYF. The CDR3 DNA follows: TGTGCCAGCAGCCCGATGACAGGGCGGGCCACAGATACGCAGTATTTT.

V is TRBV11-3 and J is TRBJ2-5; TRBD2 matches 8 bases. This CDR3 spans 15 amino acids. J lost 4 bases, V lost 2 bases, and 6 bases had no gene match. CDR1 is SGHNT, CDR2 YENEEA, per germline. For the CDR3, the DNA is TGTGCCAGCAGCTTACGGGGGGGGCACGGAGAGACCCAGTACTTC. It codes for CASSLRGGHGETQYF.

The chain joins TRBV4-3 to TRBJ1-2; a weak D match, TRBD1 (5 bases). This CDR3 contains 14 residues. Germline V gene sequence: CDR1 LGHNA, CDR2 YSLEER. The V and J ends lost 4 bases and 2 bases respectively, with 11 bases between them. Here the CDR3 reads CASSLAGRNYGYTF. CDR3 nucleotide sequence: TGCGCCAGCAGCCTCGCGGGACGGAACTATGGCTACACCTTC.

J is TRBJ1-4 and V is TRBV6-2 or TRBV6-3; TRBD1 matches 7 bases. The trim removed 5 bases at V and 8 bases at J, leaving 8 bases unmatched. Germline CDR1 is MNHEY and CDR2 is SVGEGT. There are 14 residues in the CDR3. The chain's CDR3 is CASSKTGKDEKLFF. The CDR3 DNA follows: TGTGCCAGCAGTAAGACAGGGAAGGACGAAAAACTGTTTTTT.

J is TRBJ1-2 and V is TRBV11-2; a weak D match, TRBD1 (5 bases). The V and J ends lost 1 base and 4 bases respectively, with 13 bases between them. CDR1 is SGHAT, CDR2 FQNNGV, per germline. The length of the CDR3 is 15 residues. CDR3 in amino acids: CASSLGLSQGYGYTF. For the CDR3, the DNA is TGTGCCAGCAGCTTAGGACTCTCTCAGGGCTATGGCTACACCTTC.

This clone was counted a few times. The sample contains more than one DNA sequence encoding this CDR3. The chain is built from TRBV12-3 or TRBV12-4 and TRBJ1-2; D is perhaps TRBD1 (5 bases). V shed 1 base and J shed 5 bases, with 8 bases lying between them. The CDR3 loop spans 13 amino acids. DNA for the CDR3: TGTGCCAGCAGTTTAGGGGGGGGATATGGCTACACCTTC. This translates into CASSLGGGYGYTF.

Comments on this clone: The same CDR3 can be traced to other DNA sequences in this sample. The chain carries TRBV2 and TRBJ1-2; D gene unclear. Germline CDR1 is SNHLY and CDR2 is FYNNEI. Trimming removed 3 bases from V and 4 bases from J, with 6 bases in between. This CDR3 contains 12 residues. The CDR3 protein is CASSERGYGYTF. The CDR3 DNA is TGTGCCAGCAGTGAGAGAGGCTATGGCTACACCTTC. Full variable domain (rest looked up from reference TRBV2 and TRBJ1-2): EPEVTQTPSHQVTQMGQEVILRCVPISNHLYFYWYRQILGQKVEFLVSFYNNEISEKSEIFDDQFSVERPDGSNFTLKIRSTKLEDSAMYFCASSERGYGYTFGSGTRLTVV.

The table lists this clone with a count of one. Other DNA variants within this sample encode the same CDR3. The chain joins TRBV4-3 to TRBJ2-3; unclear D gene. Trimming stripped 1 base from V and 1 base from J, with 12 bases between. The CDR3 is 16 residues long. The V gene's germline CDR1 is LGHNA and CDR2 YSLEER. CDR3 loop: CASSQGGHWGTDTQYF. The CDR3 nucleotides read TGCGCCAGCAGCCAAGGCGGCCACTGGGGCACAGATACGCAGTATTTT.

This clone came up a few times. The chain couples TRBV5-6 to TRBJ1-6; 8 bases fit TRBD1. This CDR3 spans 14 amino acids. Losses at the gene ends were 5 bases for V and 10 bases for J; bases not matched to a gene: 8. CDR1 is SGHDT, CDR2 YYEEEE, per germline. CDR3 sequence (DNA): TGTGCCAGCAGGCATCAGGGGGCCGGATCACCCCTCCACTTT. Translated, it gives CASRHQGAGSPLHF.